This T cell receptor (beta chain) derives from a study of PD-1 blockade in classical Hodgkin lymphoma. CDR1 and CDR2 from the germline V gene are LGHNA and YNFKEQ. Trimming removed 1 base at V and 0 bases at J, with 10 bases between. This CDR3 region has 15 residues. Relapse was seen in all patients after autologous stem cell transplantation, and brentuximab vedotin exposure was variable. General study findings and limits: Lower baseline TCR diversity was reported for newly diagnosed patients than for healthy donors. Later analyses included only patients treated at least 1 year post-ASCT. Complete responders had baseline diversity similar to newly diagnosed patients. The authors have not defined what causes the repertoire differences, possibly disease activity or prior therapy.

With regard to this clone: Its antigen remains unknown.

Sequenced by immunoSEQ multiplex PCR; TCRdb stores in-frame clones only, minus some. The data hold 25,000 to 30,000 clones, with approximately 72% observed a single time. This TCR was recovered from a human donor with classical Hodgkin lymphoma. This sequence joins TRBV4-2 and TRBJ2-7; TRBD2 might be the D (5 bases). Sequencing was performed on peripheral blood mononuclear cells (PBMCs), taken before the second cycle of nivolumab. CDR3: CASSQAAGNSYEQYF. CDR3 nucleotides: TGTGCCAGCAGCCAAGCGGCCGGGAACTCCTACGAGCAGTACTTC.